Presented here are 21 T cell receptor beta chains from one specimen sequenced in a study of blood T cells in healthy people across ages. The second PCR ran about 6 to 11 cycles with a sample-barcoded 5' primer and J-beta primers. TCRdb itself ran the 5' RACE reads through MiXCR, one entry per CDR3 protein. The sample lists approximately 780,000 distinct CDR3 sequences, 20% to 30% occurring once. The same data also went into a second study, on T cells of mothers and their children.

Sequences were obtained from blood. These receptors originate from a boy aged 10-17 years in good health.

This CDR3 reads CASSQLGVRNNSPLHF. The CDR3, as DNA: TGCGCCAGCAGCCAATTAGGGGTTCGCAATAATTCACCCCTCCACTTT. The rearrangement joins TRBV4-1 to TRBJ1-6; the D gene is possibly TRBD1 (5 bases). From germline, CDR1 is MGHRA and CDR2 YSYEKL. This CDR3 spans 16 amino acids. Between the trimmed V and J ends, which lost 2 bases and 5 bases, there was a span of 13 bases.

J is TRBJ1-2 and V is TRBV20-1; no clear D gene. In germline, CDR1 is DFQATT, CDR2 SNEGSKA (reference sequence). The CDR3 spans 15 residues. The V end was cut by 0 bases, the J end by 4 bases, with 15 bases between. The CDR3 coding sequence is TGCAGTGCTAGAGATCCCCAGGCCCTCACCTATGGCTACACCTTC. It codes for CSARDPQALTYGYTF.

This clonotype occurred a few times. CDR3 residues: CASSEQGPQETQYF. DNA of the CDR3: TGTGCCAGCAGTGAACAGGGACCCCAAGAGACCCAGTACTTC. The gene calls are TRBV2 and TRBJ2-5; D is possibly TRBD1 or TRBD2 (5 bases each). The CDR3 is made up of 14 amino acids. V lost 2 bases and J lost 1, with 8 bases in between. Germline values: CDR1 SNHLY, CDR2 FYNNEI.

The chain is built from TRBV20-1 and TRBJ2-5; 13 nucleotides align to TRBD2. CDR1 is DFQATT and CDR2 is SNEGSKA in the germline V gene (reference sequence). The CDR3 runs to 15 residues. V gave up 6 bases and J gave up 1 base; unmatched junction bases: 5. This CDR3 is CSAAGLAGLQETQYF. DNA for the CDR3: TGCAGTGCAGCGGGACTAGCGGGGCTCCAAGAGACCCAGTACTTC.

The chain has TRBV28 and TRBJ2-7; the match to TRBD1 covers 9 bases. The CDR3 has 16 residues. The ends lost 4 bases at V and 2 bases at J; junction bases unmatched: 9. Looked up from germline, CDR1 is MDHEN and CDR2 is SYDVKM. The CDR3 here is CASSSPGQGKTYEQYF. The CDR3 DNA reads as TGTGCCAGCAGTTCCCCTGGACAGGGGAAAACCTACGAGCAGTACTTC.

V gene TRBV20-1 combines with J gene TRBJ2-3; D is possibly TRBD2 (5 bases). V lost 6 bases, J lost 4 bases, and 14 bases lay in between. The CDR3 loop spans 13 amino acids. Per the germline V gene, CDR1 is DFQATT and CDR2 is SNEGSKA (reference sequence). CDR3 sequence reads: CSARRLPADTQYF. Here the CDR3 DNA reads TGCAGTGCCCGGAGGCTACCCGCAGATACGCAGTATTTT.

The chain joins TRBV27 to TRBJ2-5, with 10 bases aligning to TRBD2. The DNA end is a closer match to TRBJ2-7, so the J assignment may be wrong. Germline loops: CDR1 MNHEY, CDR2 SMNVEV (reference sequence). The CDR3 spans 18 residues. The CDR3, as DNA: TGTGCCAGCAGTCCTTACGCCGCCGGGACTAGCGACTCCTACGAGCAGTACTTC. This translates into CASSPYAAGTSDSYEQYF.

The V gene is TRBV15, the J gene TRBJ2-7; D gene ambiguous. Germline CDR1 LNHNV, CDR2 YYDKDF (reference sequence). V shed 2 bases and J shed 5 bases, with 10 bases lying between them. This CDR3 contains 13 residues. The CDR3 region is CATSRSGPDEQYF. In DNA, the CDR3 is TGTGCCACCAGCAGATCCGGGCCAGACGAGCAGTACTTC.

This clonotype was recorded a few times. This rearrangement joins TRBV15 to TRBJ2-4, with D perhaps given as TRBD1 or TRBD2 (5 bases each). Germline assignment: CDR1 LNHNV and CDR2 YYDKDF (reference sequence). Trimming took off 5 bases at V and 2 bases at J, with 19 bases between the two ends. The CDR3 length is 17 residues. The CDR3 reads CATSPGATRLTKNIQYF. CDR3 nucleotide sequence: TGTGCCACCAGCCCCGGGGCGACCCGCCTAACCAAAAACATTCAGTACTTC.

Many counts were recorded for this clonotype. The chain couples TRBV5-1 to TRBJ2-7, with 8 nucleotides matching TRBD2. The V and J ends lost 3 bases and 2 bases, in that order; junction bases with no gene match: 4. CDR3 length: 14 amino acids. Germline V gene sequence: CDR1 SGHRS, CDR2 YFSETQ. CDR3 sequence reads: CASSSRTSPYEQYF. Here the CDR3 DNA reads TGCGCCAGCAGCTCCCGGACTAGCCCCTACGAGCAGTACTTC.

The chain has TRBV7-8 and TRBJ1-1; D is unclear. Germline-derived CDR1 and CDR2 are SGHVS and FQNEAQ. The ends were cut back, 3 bases at V and 1 base at J, with 21 bases in the middle. This CDR3 is built from 18 residues. DNA for the CDR3: TGTGCCAGCAGCTTCCCAGCCGGTGCAGTCTGGGCGAACACTGAAGCTTTCTTT. Translating gives CASSFPAGAVWANTEAFF.

This clonotype was detected only a few times. The V and J genes are TRBV20-1 and TRBJ2-5; 8 bases line up with TRBD2. The J call may not be correct, given that the DNA end is closer to TRBJ2-1. Per germline, CDR1 DFQATT and CDR2 SNEGSKA (reference sequence). CDR3 length: 14 residues. Written as DNA, the CDR3 is TGCAGTGCGCAGTCCGGGACTAGAGCCAATGAGCAGTTCTTC. Protein sequence: CSAQSGTRANEQFF.

The J gene is TRBJ1-2, the V gene TRBV10-3; 9 bases are a match to TRBD1. There are 15 residues in the CDR3. J gave up 4 bases and V 3 bases, and 6 bases lay outside the gene matches. CDR1 and CDR2 (germline): ENHRY, SYGVKD. The CDR3, as DNA: TGTGCCATCAGTGATCTGGGACAGGGAATCTATGGCTACACCTTC. It yields the protein CAISDLGQGIYGYTF.

This clonotype came up a few times. The V gene is TRBV9, the J gene TRBJ2-5; 7 nucleotides line up with TRBD1. J was trimmed by 1 base and V by 0 bases; bases with no gene match: 6. Germline assignment: CDR1 SGDLS and CDR2 YYNGEE. The CDR3 contains 16 residues. CDR3 bases: TGTGCCAGCAGCGTAGCCAGGACAGGAGTCCAAGAGACCCAGTACTTC. This sequence encodes CASSVARTGVQETQYF.

This clonotype has ten or more counts. The chain recombines TRBV28 with TRBJ2-7, with 9 bases fitting TRBD1. The CDR3 is made up of 15 amino acids. J was trimmed by 2 bases and V by 5 bases; bases with no gene match: 7. Germline loops: CDR1 MDHEN, CDR2 SYDVKM. CDR3: CASSVPGQGTYEQYF. DNA of the CDR3: TGTGCCAGCAGTGTACCGGGACAGGGAACCTACGAGCAGTACTTC.

This clonotype was seen a handful of times. This chain connects TRBV6-2 or TRBV6-3 to TRBJ2-1; the D gene could be TRBD1 or TRBD2 (5 bases each). The J call may be wrong; the DNA end is better matched by TRBJ2-7. The CDR3 has 13 residues. Per the germline V gene, CDR1 is MNHEY and CDR2 is SVGEGT. This chain's CDR3 is CASSPGTQYEQYF. CDR3 nucleotides: TGTGCCAGCAGTCCCGGGACCCAATACGAGCAGTACTTC.

This rearrangement joins TRBV18 to TRBJ2-3, with TRBD2 as a possible D gene (7 bases). Germline lookup yields CDR1 KGHSH and CDR2 LQKENI. This CDR3 spans 16 amino acids. Trimming shortened V by 0 bases and J by 2 bases, and 12 bases separated the two germline ends. CDR3 in DNA: TGTGCCAGCTCACCACCGAGGGGGGGATACACAGATACGCAGTATTTT. It yields the protein CASSPPRGGYTDTQYF.

The chain combines TRBV10-3 with TRBJ2-1; perhaps TRBD2 as D (5 bases). The CDR3 runs to 13 residues. In germline, CDR1 is ENHRY, CDR2 SYGVKD. Trimming removed 6 bases at V and 5 bases at J, with 11 bases between. The CDR3 DNA is TGTGCCATCAGGAGTCCGGGGAACAATGAGCAGTTCTTC. Residues: CAIRSPGNNEQFF.

The genes are TRBV6-6 and TRBJ2-1; 10 nucleotides agree with TRBD1. With V trimmed by 5 bases and J by 7 bases, 5 bases remained unmatched. Germline values: CDR1 MNHNY, CDR2 SVGAGI (reference sequence). This CDR3 spans 14 amino acids. This CDR3 reads CASSQMGQGNEQFF. DNA for the CDR3: TGTGCCAGCAGTCAGATGGGACAGGGGAATGAGCAGTTCTTC.

This clonotype was seen only a few times. CDR3 sequence (DNA): TGCAGTGCTAGGCCCCTAGCGGGGTCGTCCTACAATGAGCAGTTCTTC. This translates into CSARPLAGSSYNEQFF. The chain employs TRBV20-1 and TRBJ2-1; TRBD2 aligns across 9 bases. The V segment lost 3 bases and the J segment 1 base; nucleotides outside the gene matches: 7. The CDR3 is 16 amino acids. Germline V lookup: CDR1 DFQATT, CDR2 SNEGSKA (reference sequence).

Only a few counts were recorded for this clonotype. This likely comes from a read error, as the CDR3 has no conserved phenylalanine or tryptophan at its end. This chain links TRBV29-1 with TRBJ1-1, with D possibly TRBD1 on 5 matching bases. V lost 7 bases and J lost 3, with 9 bases in between. The CDR3 runs 11 residues. Germline CDR1 reads SQVTM; CDR2 reads ANQGSEA. DNA of the CDR3: TGCAGCGCCGGGGGGGACACTGAAGCTTTCTCT. This sequence encodes CSAGGDTEAFS.